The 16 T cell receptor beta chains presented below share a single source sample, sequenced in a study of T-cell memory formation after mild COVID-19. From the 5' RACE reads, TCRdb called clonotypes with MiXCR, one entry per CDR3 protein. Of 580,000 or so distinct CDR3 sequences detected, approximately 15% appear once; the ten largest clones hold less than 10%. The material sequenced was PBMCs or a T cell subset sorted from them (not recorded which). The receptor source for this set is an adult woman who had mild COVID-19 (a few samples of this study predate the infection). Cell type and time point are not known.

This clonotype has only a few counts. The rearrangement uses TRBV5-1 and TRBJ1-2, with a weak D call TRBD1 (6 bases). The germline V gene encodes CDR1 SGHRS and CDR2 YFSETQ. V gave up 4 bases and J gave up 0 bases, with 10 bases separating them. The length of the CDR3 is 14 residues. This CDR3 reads CASSPRGPNYGYTF. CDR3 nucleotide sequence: TGCGCCAGCAGCCCCCGGGGGCCTAACTATGGCTACACCTTC.

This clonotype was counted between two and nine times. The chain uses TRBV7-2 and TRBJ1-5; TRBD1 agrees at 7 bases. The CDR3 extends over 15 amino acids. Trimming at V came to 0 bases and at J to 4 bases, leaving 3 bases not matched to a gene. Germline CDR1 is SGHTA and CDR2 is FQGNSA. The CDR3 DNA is TGTGCCAGCAGCTTAGCGGGACAGATGAATCAGCCCCAGCATTTT. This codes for CASSLAGQMNQPQHF.

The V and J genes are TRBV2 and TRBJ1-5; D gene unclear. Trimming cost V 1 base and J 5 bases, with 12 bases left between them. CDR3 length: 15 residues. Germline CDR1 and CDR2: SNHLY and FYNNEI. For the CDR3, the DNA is TGTGCCAGCAGTGAAGAAGCGGGTTCCTATCAGCCCCAGCATTTT. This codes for CASSEEAGSYQPQHF.

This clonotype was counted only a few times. The CDR3 DNA follows: TGCAGTGCTAGAGATTTGGGAGCAGAGACCCAGTACTTC. This gives the protein CSARDLGAETQYF. This chain joins TRBV20-1 and TRBJ2-5; D is possibly TRBD2 (5 bases). The CDR3 has 13 residues. Germline CDR1 DFQATT, CDR2 SNEGSKA (reference sequence). Trimming shortened V by 0 bases and J by 4 bases, and 9 bases separated the two germline ends.

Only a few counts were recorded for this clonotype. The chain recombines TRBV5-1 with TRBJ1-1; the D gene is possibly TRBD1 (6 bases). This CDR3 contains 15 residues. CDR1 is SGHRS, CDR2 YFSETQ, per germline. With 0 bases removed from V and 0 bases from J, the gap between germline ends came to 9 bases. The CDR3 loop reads CASSLEYRVNTEAFF. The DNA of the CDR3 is TGCGCCAGCAGCTTGGAGTACAGGGTGAACACTGAAGCTTTCTTT.

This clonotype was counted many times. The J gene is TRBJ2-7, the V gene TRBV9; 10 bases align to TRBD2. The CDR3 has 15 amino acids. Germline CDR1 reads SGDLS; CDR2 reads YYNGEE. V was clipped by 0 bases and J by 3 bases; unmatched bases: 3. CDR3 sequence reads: CASSVGGTSDYEQYF. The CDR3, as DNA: TGTGCCAGCAGCGTAGGGGGGACTAGCGACTACGAGCAGTACTTC.

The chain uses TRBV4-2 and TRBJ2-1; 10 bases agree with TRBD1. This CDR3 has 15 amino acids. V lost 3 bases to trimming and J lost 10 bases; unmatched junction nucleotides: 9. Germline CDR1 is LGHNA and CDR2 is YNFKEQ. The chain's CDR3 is CASSQNRQGAREQFF. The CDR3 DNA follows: TGTGCCAGCAGCCAGAACCGACAGGGGGCGAGAGAGCAGTTCTTC.

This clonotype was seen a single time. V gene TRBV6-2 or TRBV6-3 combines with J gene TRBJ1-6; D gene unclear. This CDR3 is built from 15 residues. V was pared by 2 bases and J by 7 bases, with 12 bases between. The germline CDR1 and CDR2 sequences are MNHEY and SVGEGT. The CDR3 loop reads CASSYPDGRNSPLHF. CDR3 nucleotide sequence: TGTGCCAGCAGTTACCCTGACGGACGGAATTCACCCCTCCACTTT.

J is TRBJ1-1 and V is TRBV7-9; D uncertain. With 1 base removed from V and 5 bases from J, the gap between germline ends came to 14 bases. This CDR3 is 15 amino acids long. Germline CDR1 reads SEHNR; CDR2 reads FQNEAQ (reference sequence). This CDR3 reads CASSLVGPQRTEAFF. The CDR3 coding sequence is TGTGCCAGCAGCTTAGTGGGTCCACAGAGGACTGAAGCTTTCTTT.

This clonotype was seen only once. CDR3 residues: CASSRDRRDTQYF. The CDR3 bases are TGTGCCAGCAGTAGGGACAGACGAGATACGCAGTATTTT. This chain joins TRBV6-5 and TRBJ2-3; 7 positions agree with TRBD1. Losses at the gene ends were 5 bases for V and 5 bases for J; bases not matched to a gene: 4. CDR1 and CDR2 (germline): MNHEY, SVGAGI. The CDR3 loop spans 13 amino acids.

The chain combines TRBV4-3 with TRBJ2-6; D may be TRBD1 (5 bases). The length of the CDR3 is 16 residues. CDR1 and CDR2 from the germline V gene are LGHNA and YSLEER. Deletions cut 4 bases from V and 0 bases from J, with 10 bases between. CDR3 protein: CASSLQGASGANVLTF. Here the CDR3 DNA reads TGCGCCAGCAGCCTCCAGGGTGCCTCTGGGGCCAACGTCCTGACTTTC.

CDR3 DNA: TGTGCCAGCAGCCTCACGGGGCCCCGTCCCAATCAGCCCCAGCATTTT. Translation gives CASSLTGPRPNQPQHF. V usage is TRBV7-2 and J usage is TRBJ1-5; D is perhaps TRBD1 (5 bases). Germline CDR1 SGHTA, CDR2 FQGNSA. The CDR3 length is 16 residues. Trimming removed 5 bases from V and 3 bases from J, with 17 bases in between.

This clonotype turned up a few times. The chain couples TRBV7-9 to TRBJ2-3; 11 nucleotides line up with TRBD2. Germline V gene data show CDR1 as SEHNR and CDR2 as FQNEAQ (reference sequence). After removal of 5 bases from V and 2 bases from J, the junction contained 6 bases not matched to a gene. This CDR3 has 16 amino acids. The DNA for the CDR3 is TGTGCCAGCAGCCCTCTACTAGCGGGGGTCACAGATACGCAGTATTTT. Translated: CASSPLLAGVTDTQYF.

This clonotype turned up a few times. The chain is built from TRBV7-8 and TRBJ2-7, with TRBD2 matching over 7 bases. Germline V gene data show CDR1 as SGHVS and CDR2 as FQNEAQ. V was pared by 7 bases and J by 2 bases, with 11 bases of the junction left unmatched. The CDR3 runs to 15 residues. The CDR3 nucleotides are TGTGCCAGCACCCGCCTCGGGGGAGGGCCCTACGAGCAGTACTTC. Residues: CASTRLGGGPYEQYF.

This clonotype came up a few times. For the CDR3, the DNA is TGCGCCAGCAGCGCTCCTCGGGACGACTACTCTGGAAACACCATATATTTT. As protein: CASSAPRDDYSGNTIYF. The V gene is TRBV5-1, the J gene TRBJ1-3, with a tentative D call TRBD1 (5 bases). The ends were cut back, 4 bases at V and 0 bases at J, with 17 bases in the middle. Germline loops: CDR1 SGHRS, CDR2 YFSETQ. The length of the CDR3 is 17 residues. The complete variable domain, with remaining parts taken from reference TRBV5-1 and TRBJ1-3, reads KAGVTQTPRYLIKTRGQQVTLSCSPISGHRSVSWYQQTPGQGLQFLFEYFSETQRNKGNFPGRFSGRQFSNSRSEMNVSTLELGDSALYLCASSAPRDDYSGNTIYFGEGSWLTVV.

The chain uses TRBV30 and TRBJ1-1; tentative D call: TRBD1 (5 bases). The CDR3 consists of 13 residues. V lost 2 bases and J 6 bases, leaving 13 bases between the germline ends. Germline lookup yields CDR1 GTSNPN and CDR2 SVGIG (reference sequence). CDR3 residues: CAWSRAGSPEAFF. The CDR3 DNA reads TGTGCCTGGAGTCGGGCAGGGAGTCCTGAAGCTTTCTTT.